The sequence of this TCR beta chain was determined in a study of blood T cell repertoires in COVID-19. As for the study in general: Whether acute or convalescent, the COVID-19 samples came from the United States, Italy and Spain.

As handled by the study authors: By means of reference gene primer amplification, nucleated cell counts were estimated. Here immunoSEQ multiplex PCR was the method, and the copy in TCRdb shows in-frame clones only, minus some. V and J calls and clone size come straight from that table; D and trimming were deduced from the DNA. The sample contains a few hundred thousand clones, 65% to 90% of which appear only once. The germline V gene has CDR1 SNHLY and CDR2 FYNNEI. Trimming stripped 6 bases from V and 0 bases from J, with 9 bases between. The CDR3 spans 13 residues. The TCR originated in a human donor in a cohort sampled during active COVID-19. This chain links TRBV2 with TRBJ2-7; the D gene is possibly TRBD2 (5 bases). Material for sequencing was peripheral blood. The CDR3 sequence is CASRLDTSYEQYF. CDR3 DNA sequence: TGTGCCAGCAGACTAGATACCTCCTACGAGCAGTACTTC. The whole variable domain, filled in from reference TRBV2 and TRBJ2-7, reads EPEVTQTPSHQVTQMGQEVILRCVPISNHLYFYWYRQILGQKVEFLVSFYNNEISEKSEIFDDQFSVERPDGSNFTLKIRSTKLEDSAMYFCASRLDTSYEQYFGPGTRLTVT.